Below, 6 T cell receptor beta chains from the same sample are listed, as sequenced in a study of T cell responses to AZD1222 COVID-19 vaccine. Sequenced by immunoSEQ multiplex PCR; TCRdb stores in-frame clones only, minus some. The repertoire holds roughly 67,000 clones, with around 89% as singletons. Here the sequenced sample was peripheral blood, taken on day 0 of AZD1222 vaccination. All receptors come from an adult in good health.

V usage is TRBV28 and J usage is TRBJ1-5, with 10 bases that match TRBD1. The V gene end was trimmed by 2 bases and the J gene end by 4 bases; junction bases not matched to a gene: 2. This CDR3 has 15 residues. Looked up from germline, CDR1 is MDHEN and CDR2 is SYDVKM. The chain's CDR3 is CASSLAGQGNQPQHF. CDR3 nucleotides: TGTGCCAGCAGTTTAGCGGGACAGGGGAATCAGCCCCAGCATTTT.

The CDR3 protein is CASSPLERVFWGYTF. The CDR3 DNA sequence: TGTGCCAGCAGTCCCCTCGAAAGGGTATTCTGGGGCTACACCTTC. The chain is built from TRBV28 and TRBJ1-2; D gene unclear. CDR1 MDHEN and CDR2 SYDVKM come from the germline V gene. Deletions cut 5 bases from V and 8 bases from J, with 21 bases between. The CDR3 runs to 15 residues.

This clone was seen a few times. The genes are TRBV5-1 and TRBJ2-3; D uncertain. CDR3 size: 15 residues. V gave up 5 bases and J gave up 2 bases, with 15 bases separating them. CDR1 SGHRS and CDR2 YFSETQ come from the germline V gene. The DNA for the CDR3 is TGCGCCAGCAGACCCTTCAGCGAGACCACAGATACGCAGTATTTT. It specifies CASRPFSETTDTQYF.

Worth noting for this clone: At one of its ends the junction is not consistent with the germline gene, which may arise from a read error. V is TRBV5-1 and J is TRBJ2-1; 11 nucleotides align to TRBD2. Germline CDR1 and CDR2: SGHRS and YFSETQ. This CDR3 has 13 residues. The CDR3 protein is CASSLTSGNAQFF. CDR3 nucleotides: TGCGCCAGCAGCCTGACTAGCGGGAATGCGCAGTTCTTC. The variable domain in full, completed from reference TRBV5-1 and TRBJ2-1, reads KAGVTQTPRYLIKTRGQQVTLSCSPISGHRSVSWYQQTPGQGLQFLFEYFSETQRNKGNFPGRFSGRQFSNSRSEMNVSTLELGDSALYLCASSLTSGNAQFFGPGTRLTVL.

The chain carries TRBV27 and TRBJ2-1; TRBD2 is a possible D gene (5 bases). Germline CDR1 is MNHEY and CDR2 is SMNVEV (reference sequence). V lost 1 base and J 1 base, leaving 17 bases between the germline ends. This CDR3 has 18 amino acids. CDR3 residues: CASSLYITGKQSYNEQFF. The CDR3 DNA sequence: TGTGCCAGCAGTTTATACATTACGGGAAAACAGTCCTACAATGAGCAGTTCTTC.

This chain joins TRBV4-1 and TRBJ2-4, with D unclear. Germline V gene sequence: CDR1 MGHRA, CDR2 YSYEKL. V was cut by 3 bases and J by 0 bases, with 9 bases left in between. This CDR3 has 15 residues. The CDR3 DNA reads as TGCGCCAGCAGCCAGACCGAATTAGCCAAAAACATTCAGTACTTC. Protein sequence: CASSQTELAKNIQYF.